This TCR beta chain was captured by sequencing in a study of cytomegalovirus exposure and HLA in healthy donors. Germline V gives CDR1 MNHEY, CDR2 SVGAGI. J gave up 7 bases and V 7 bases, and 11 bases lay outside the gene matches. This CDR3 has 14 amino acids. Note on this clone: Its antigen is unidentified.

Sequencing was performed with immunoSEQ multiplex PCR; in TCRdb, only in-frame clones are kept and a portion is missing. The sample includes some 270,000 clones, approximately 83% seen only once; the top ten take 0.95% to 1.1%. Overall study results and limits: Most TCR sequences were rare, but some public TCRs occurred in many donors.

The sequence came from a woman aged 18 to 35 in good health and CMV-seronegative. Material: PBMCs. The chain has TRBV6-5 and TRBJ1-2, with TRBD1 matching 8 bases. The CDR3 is CASTRTGRKGGYTF. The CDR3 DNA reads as TGTGCCAGCACGCGGACAGGGAGAAAGGGTGGCTACACCTTC.